Shown below are 9 T cell receptor beta chains from a single sample sequenced in a study of CD8 T cells in Susac syndrome. With random hexamers, reverse transcription was performed on about 0.5 to 1 ug of RNA. From the immunoSEQ multiplex PCR reads, TCRdb called clonotypes with MiXCR, one entry per CDR3 protein. Of 95,000 or so distinct CDR3 sequences in the sample, over 80% were seen once. The sequenced sample was CD8+ T cells from PBMCs. Receptor source: a human donor in good health.

The V call is TRBV19, the J call TRBJ2-2; 9 nucleotides agree with TRBD2. Germline CDR1 is LNHDA and CDR2 is SQIVND (reference sequence). Unmatched junction bases numbered 5, after V lost 5 bases and J lost 4 bases. This CDR3 region has 15 residues. CDR3: CASSLRGGRTGELFF. CDR3 in DNA: TGTGCCAGTAGTCTGCGGGGGGGCCGCACCGGGGAGCTGTTTTTT.

V gene TRBV5-1 combines with J gene TRBJ2-3; TRBD1 matches 8 bases. CDR1 is SGHRS and CDR2 is YFSETQ in the germline V gene. J gave up 4 bases and V 3 bases, and 7 bases lay outside the gene matches. The CDR3 consists of 15 residues. For the CDR3, the DNA is TGCGCCAGCAGCTCCGAGGGACAGGACTCAGATACGCAGTATTTT. This encodes CASSSEGQDSDTQYF.

The chain employs TRBV6-5 and TRBJ2-4; tentative D call: TRBD2 (5 bases). The V end was cut by 6 bases, the J end by 3 bases, with 12 bases between. This CDR3 contains 14 residues. In germline, CDR1 is MNHEY, CDR2 SVGAGI. The CDR3 DNA reads as TGTGCCAGCAGATCTCTAGCTGGCAAAAACATTCAGTACTTC. Translated: CASRSLAGKNIQYF.

The chain carries TRBV2 and TRBJ2-7, with 7 bases that match TRBD2. This CDR3 is built from 15 residues. Trimming cost V 10 bases and J 3 bases; bases outside gene matches: 15. CDR1 SNHLY and CDR2 FYNNEI come from the germline V gene. For the CDR3, the DNA is TGTGCCATCCAAGCGGGGCCCATCGGGGGCTACGAGCAGTACTTC. Protein product: CAIQAGPIGGYEQYF.

The rearrangement joins TRBV9 to TRBJ2-1; D call uncertain. CDR1 SGDLS and CDR2 YYNGEE come from the germline V gene. This CDR3 is built from 15 residues. V dropped 4 bases and J dropped 7 bases, with 18 bases sitting between them. The DNA of the CDR3 is TGTGCCAGCAGCCCCCCCGTCGCAGGCAGGAATGAGCAGTTCTTC. It codes for CASSPPVAGRNEQFF.

This clonotype was seen once. The V and J genes are TRBV12-3 or TRBV12-4 and TRBJ2-2, with D possibly called TRBD1 or TRBD2 (5 bases each). This CDR3 has 16 amino acids. The V end was cut by 4 bases, the J end by 4 bases, with 16 bases between. The CDR3 DNA reads as TGTGCCAGCAGTTCATCCGGGACGCATCCCACCGGGGAGCTGTTTTTT. It encodes CASSSSGTHPTGELFF.

The V call is TRBV3-1, the J call TRBJ2-5; 10 bases map to TRBD2. Per the germline V gene, CDR1 is LGHDT and CDR2 is YNNKEL (reference sequence). The V and J ends lost 1 base and 4 bases, in that order; junction bases with no gene match: 3. This CDR3 has 15 amino acids. The CDR3: CASSQGLAGGETQYF. CDR3 in DNA: TGTGCCAGCAGCCAAGGACTAGCGGGTGGAGAGACCCAGTACTTC.

The rearrangement joins TRBV27 to TRBJ2-2; D gene unclear. Trimming left V 7 bases short and J 4 bases short, with 7 bases between. The CDR3 extends over 12 amino acids. CDR1 and CDR2 (germline): MNHEY, SMNVEV (reference sequence). Here the CDR3 reads CASNRGTGELFF. The DNA for the CDR3 is TGTGCCAGCAATCGTGGCACCGGGGAGCTGTTTTTT.

The chain has TRBV6-6 and TRBJ2-3; maybe TRBD1 (6 bases). The CDR3 consists of 14 residues. V shed 2 bases and J shed 2 bases, with 8 bases lying between them. CDR1 is MNHNY, CDR2 SVGAGI, per germline (reference sequence). The CDR3 sequence is CASSYQGHTDTQYF. The CDR3 DNA follows: TGTGCCAGCAGTTACCAGGGGCACACAGATACGCAGTATTTT.